Below are 4 T cell receptor beta chains sequenced from a single sample in a study of blood T cell repertoires in COVID-19. Libraries were prepared by immunoSEQ multiplex PCR; TCRdb keeps only in-frame clonotypes and omits some of them. The data hold some 70,000 clones, with 73% observed a single time. Sequenced sample: peripheral blood. Receptor source: a man between 60 and 75 years old with acute or convalescent COVID-19.

V and J are TRBV5-4 and TRBJ2-7; 9 positions agree with TRBD2. The V segment lost 7 bases and the J segment 2 bases; nucleotides outside the gene matches: 10. Germline CDR1 reads SGHNT; CDR2 reads YYREEE (reference sequence). CDR3 size: 15 residues. The CDR3 is CASGVGGRGAYEQYF. CDR3 nucleotide sequence: TGTGCCAGCGGAGTGGGCGGGAGGGGGGCCTACGAGCAGTACTTC.

This chain links TRBV5-1 with TRBJ2-2; D is unresolved. CDR3 length equals 14 residues. Trimming left V 6 bases short and J 0 bases short, with 9 bases between. Germline CDR1 SGHRS, CDR2 YFSETQ. This CDR3 is CASTASANTGELFF. In DNA form, the CDR3 reads TGCGCCAGCACAGCGTCCGCGAACACCGGGGAGCTGTTTTTT.

The genes are TRBV3-1 (or the pseudogene TRBV3-2) and TRBJ2-1; 7 bases match TRBD2. The CDR3 is made up of 14 amino acids. The V segment lost 3 bases and the J segment 3 bases; nucleotides outside the gene matches: 2. CDR1 and CDR2 from the germline V gene are LGHDT and YNNKEL (reference sequence). In nucleotides, the CDR3 is TGTGCCAGCAGCCACGCGGGGGACTACAATGAGCAGTTCTTC. Protein: CASSHAGDYNEQFF.

CDR3 protein: CASSFIGQGGTQYF. The CDR3 coding sequence is TGTGCCAGCAGCTTCATTGGACAGGGAGGGACCCAGTACTTC. The J gene is TRBJ2-5, the V gene TRBV7-2; 8 nucleotides agree with TRBD1. The CDR3 is 14 residues long. V dropped 3 bases and J dropped 7; count of bases not matched to a gene: 7. Germline values: CDR1 SGHTA, CDR2 FQGNSA.